The entry that follows covers one TCR beta chain sequence. This record comes from a study of early T cells in non-severe SARS-CoV-2 infection. Unique molecular identifiers were attached to individual cDNA molecules. TCRdb used MiXCR to reprocess the 5' RACE reads, holding one entry per CDR3 protein. The top ten clones hold about 25% of a sample with around 40,000 distinct CDR3 sequences, 5.5% to 8% of them seen once. The ends lost 5 bases at V and 1 base at J; junction bases unmatched: 1. This CDR3 is built from 13 residues. The chain is built from TRBV12-3 or TRBV12-4 and TRBJ2-5; TRBD2 matches 7 bases. This specimen was whole blood, taken at baseline. This receptor was taken from an adult who was a healthcare worker with PCR-confirmed SARS-CoV-2 infection or an uninfected control (not recorded which). Here the CDR3 reads CASSPSGQETQYF. The DNA of the CDR3 is TGTGCCAGCAGTCCTAGCGGCCAAGAGACCCAGTACTTC.